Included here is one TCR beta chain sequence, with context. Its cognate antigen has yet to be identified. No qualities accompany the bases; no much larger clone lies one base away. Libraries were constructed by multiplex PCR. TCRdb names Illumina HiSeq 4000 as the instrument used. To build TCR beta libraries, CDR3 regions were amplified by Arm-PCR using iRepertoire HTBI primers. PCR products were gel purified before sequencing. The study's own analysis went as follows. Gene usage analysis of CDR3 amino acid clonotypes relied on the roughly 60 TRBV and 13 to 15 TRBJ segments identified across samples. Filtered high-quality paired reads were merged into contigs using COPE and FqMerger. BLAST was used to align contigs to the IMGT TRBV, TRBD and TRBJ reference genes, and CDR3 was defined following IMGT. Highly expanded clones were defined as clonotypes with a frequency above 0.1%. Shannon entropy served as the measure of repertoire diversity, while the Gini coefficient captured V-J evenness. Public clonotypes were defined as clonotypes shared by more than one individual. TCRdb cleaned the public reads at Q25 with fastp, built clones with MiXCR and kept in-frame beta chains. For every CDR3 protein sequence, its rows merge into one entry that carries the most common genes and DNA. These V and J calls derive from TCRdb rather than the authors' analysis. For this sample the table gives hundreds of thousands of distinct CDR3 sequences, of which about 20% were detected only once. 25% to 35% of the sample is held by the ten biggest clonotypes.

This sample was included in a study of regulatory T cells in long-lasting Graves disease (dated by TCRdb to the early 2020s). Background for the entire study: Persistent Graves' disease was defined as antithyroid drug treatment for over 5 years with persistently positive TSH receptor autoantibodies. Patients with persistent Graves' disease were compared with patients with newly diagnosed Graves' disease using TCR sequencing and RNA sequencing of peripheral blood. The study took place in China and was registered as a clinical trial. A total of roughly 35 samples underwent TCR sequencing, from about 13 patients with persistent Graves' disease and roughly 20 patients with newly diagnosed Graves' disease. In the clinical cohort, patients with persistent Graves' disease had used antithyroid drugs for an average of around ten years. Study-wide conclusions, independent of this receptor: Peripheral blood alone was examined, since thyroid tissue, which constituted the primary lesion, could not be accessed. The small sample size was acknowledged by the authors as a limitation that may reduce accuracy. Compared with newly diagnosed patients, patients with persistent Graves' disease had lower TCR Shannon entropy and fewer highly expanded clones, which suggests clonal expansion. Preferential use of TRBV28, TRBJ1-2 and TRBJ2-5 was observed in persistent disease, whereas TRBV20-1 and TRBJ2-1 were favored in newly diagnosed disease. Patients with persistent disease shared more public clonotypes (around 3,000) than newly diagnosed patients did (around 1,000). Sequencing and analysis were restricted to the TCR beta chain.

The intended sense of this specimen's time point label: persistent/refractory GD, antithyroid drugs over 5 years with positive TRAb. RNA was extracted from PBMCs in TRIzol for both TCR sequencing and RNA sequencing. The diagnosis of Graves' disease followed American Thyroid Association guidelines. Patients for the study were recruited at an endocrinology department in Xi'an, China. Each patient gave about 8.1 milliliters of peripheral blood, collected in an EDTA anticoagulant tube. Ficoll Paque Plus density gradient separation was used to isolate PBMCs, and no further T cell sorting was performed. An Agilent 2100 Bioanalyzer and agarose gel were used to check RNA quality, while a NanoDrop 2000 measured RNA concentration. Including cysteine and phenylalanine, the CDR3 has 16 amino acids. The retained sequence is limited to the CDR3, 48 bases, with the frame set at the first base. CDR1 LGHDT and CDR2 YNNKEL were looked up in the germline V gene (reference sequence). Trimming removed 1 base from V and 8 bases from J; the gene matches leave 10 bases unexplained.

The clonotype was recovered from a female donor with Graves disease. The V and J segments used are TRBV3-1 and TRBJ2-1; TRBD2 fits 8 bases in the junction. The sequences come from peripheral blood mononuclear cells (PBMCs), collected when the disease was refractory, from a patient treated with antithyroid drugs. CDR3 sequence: CASSQVAGGLRDEQFF. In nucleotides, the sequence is TGTGCCAGCAGCCAAGTCGCGGGGGGACTTAGGGATGAGCAGTTCTTC.